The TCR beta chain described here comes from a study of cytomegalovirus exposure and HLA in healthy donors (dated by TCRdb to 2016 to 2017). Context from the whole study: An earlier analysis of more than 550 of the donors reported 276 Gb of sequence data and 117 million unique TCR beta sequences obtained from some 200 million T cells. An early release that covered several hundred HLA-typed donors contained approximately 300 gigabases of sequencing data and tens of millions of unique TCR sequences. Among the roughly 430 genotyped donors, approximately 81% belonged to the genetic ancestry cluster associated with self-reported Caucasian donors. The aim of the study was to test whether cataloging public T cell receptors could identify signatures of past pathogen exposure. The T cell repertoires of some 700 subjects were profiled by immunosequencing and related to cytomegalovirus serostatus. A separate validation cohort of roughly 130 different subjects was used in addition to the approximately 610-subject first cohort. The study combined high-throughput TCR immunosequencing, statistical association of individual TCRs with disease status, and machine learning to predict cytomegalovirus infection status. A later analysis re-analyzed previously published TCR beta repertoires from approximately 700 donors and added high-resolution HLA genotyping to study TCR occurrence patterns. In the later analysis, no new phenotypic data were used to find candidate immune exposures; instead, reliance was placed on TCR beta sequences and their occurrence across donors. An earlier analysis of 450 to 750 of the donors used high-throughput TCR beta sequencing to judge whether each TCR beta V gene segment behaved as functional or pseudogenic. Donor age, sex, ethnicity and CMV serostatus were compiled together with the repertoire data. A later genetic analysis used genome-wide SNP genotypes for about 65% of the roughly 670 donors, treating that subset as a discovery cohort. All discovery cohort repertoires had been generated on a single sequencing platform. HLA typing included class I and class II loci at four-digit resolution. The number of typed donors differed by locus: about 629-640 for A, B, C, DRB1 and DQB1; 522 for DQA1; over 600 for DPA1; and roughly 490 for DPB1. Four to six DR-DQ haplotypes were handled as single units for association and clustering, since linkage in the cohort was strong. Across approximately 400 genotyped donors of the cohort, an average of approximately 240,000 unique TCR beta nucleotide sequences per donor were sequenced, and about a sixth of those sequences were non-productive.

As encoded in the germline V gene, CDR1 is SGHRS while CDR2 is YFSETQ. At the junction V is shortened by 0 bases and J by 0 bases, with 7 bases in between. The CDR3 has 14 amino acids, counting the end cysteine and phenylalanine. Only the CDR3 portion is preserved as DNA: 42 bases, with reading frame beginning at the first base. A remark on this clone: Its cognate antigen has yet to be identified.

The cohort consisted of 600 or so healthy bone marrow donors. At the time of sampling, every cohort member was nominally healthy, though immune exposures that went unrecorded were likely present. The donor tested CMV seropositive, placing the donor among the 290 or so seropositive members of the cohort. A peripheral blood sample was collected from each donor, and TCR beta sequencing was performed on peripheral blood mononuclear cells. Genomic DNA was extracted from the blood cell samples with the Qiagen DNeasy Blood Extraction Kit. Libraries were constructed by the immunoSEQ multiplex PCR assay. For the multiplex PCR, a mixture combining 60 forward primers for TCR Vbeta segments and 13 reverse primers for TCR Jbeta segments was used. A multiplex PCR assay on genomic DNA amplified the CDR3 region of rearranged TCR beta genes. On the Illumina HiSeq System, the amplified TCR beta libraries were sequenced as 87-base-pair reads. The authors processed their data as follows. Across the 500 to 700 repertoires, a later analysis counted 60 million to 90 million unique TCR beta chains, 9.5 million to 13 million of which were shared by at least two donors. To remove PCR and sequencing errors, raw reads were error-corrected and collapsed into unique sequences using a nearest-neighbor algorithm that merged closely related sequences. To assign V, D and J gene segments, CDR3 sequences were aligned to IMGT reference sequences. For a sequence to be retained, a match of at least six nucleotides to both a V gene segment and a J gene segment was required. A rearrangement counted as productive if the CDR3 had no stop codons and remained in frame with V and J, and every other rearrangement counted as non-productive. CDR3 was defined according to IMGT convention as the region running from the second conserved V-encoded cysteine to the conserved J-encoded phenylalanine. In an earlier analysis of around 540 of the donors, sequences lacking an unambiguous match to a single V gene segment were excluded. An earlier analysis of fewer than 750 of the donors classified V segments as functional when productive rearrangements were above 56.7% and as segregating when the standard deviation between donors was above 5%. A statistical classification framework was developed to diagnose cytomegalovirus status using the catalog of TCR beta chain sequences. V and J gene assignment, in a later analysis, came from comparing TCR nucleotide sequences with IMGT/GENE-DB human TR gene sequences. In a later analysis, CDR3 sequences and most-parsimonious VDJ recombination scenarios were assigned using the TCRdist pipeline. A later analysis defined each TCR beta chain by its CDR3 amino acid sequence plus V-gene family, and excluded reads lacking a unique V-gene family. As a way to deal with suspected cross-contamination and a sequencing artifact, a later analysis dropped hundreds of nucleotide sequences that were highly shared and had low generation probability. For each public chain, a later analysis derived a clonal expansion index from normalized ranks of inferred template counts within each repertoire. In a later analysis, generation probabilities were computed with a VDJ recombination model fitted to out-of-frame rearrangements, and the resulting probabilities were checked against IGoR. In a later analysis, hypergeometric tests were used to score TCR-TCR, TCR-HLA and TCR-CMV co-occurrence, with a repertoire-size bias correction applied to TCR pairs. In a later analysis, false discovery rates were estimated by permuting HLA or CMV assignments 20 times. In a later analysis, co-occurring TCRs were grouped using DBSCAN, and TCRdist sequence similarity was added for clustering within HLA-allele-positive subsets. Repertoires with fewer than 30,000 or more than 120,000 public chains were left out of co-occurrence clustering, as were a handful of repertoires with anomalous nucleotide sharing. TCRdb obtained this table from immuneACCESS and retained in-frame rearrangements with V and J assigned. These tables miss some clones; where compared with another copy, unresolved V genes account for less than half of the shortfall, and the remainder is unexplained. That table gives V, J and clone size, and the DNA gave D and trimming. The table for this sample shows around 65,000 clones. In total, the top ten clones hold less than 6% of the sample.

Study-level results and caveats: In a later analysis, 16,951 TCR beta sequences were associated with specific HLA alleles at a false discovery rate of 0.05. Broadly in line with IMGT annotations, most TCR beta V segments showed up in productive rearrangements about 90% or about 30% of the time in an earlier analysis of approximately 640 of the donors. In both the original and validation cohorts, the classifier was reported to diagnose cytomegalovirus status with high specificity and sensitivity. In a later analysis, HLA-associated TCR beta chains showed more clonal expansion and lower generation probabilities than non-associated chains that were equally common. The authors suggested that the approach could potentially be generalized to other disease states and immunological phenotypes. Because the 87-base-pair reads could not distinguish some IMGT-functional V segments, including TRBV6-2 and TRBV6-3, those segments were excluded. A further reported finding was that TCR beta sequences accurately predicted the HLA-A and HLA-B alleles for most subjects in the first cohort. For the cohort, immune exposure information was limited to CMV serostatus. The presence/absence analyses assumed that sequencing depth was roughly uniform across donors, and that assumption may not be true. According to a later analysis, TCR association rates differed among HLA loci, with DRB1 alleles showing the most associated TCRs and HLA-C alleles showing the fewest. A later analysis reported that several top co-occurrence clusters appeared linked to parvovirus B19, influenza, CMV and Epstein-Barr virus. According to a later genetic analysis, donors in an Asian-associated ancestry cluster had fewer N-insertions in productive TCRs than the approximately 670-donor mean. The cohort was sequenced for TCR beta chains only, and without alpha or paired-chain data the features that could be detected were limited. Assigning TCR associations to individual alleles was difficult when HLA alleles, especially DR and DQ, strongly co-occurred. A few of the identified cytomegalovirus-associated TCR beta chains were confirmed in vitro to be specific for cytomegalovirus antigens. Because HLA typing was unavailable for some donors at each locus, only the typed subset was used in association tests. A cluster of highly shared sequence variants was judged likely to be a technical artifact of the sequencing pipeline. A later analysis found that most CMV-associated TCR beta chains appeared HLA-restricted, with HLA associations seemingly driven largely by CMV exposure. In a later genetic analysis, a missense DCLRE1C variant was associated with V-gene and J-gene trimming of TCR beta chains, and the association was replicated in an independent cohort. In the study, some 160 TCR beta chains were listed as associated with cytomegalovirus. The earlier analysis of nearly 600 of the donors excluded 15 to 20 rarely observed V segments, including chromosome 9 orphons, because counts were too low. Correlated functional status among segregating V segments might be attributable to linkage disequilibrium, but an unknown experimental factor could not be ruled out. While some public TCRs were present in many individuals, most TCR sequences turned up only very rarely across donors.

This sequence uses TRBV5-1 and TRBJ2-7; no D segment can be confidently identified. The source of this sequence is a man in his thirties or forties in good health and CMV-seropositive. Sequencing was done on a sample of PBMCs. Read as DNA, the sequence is TGCGCCAGCAGCTTGGGTGGTAGCTCCTACGAGCAGTACTTC. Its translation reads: CASSLGGSSYEQYF. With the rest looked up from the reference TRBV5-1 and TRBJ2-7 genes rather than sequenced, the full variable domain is KAGVTQTPRYLIKTRGQQVTLSCSPISGHRSVSWYQQTPGQGLQFLFEYFSETQRNKGNFPGRFSGRQFSNSRSEMNVSTLELGDSALYLCASSLGGSSYEQYFGPGTRLTVT.